A single sample gave rise to the 29 T cell receptor beta chains below, sequenced in a study of tumor and adjacent non-tumor tissue in lung cancer. The template was RNA from unsorted bulk tissue. The library came from three nested PCR rounds adapted from ARM-PCR protocols. TCRdb re-called the multiplex PCR reads through MiXCR, storing one row per CDR3 protein. The sample holds 200,000 to 250,000 distinct CDR3 sequences, over 55% seen once. Material for sequencing was lung tumor tissue. The receptors stem from a man in his sixties with non-small cell lung cancer.

This clonotype was counted only a few times. The chain combines TRBV2 with TRBJ2-7, with a weak D call TRBD2 (6 bases). CDR1 is SNHLY and CDR2 is FYNNEI in the germline V gene. The V end was cut by 6 bases, the J end by 0 bases, with 9 bases between. The CDR3 has 13 residues. DNA of the CDR3: TGTGCCAGCAGGCGGGACTTCTCCTACGAGCAGTACTTC. Protein product: CASRRDFSYEQYF.

The CDR3 nucleotides are TGCAGTGCTAGAATAGACAGGGGCGGATATAATTCACCCCTCCACTTT. Its translation is CSARIDRGGYNSPLHF. This chain joins TRBV20-1 and TRBJ1-6; 8 nucleotides agree with TRBD1. Germline-derived CDR1 and CDR2 are DFQATT and SNEGSKA (reference sequence). The CDR3 covers 16 residues. V trimming: 2 bases; J trimming: 4 bases; junction bases outside the gene matches: 7.

As to this clonotype: A much more abundant neighbour one base away suggests this may be a read error. This sequence joins TRBV20-1 and TRBJ1-1, with D possibly being TRBD1 (5 bases). In germline, CDR1 is DFQATT, CDR2 SNEGSKA (reference sequence). The CDR3 consists of 12 residues. CDR3 in DNA: TGCAGTGCTAGCGGTGGCGGGGGTGAAGGTTTCTTT. Protein sequence: CSASGGGGEGFF.

Details on this clonotype: A much larger clonotype is one base distant, so this may be a read error. CDR3 amino acids: CSVTGQGPYTEAFF. The CDR3 bases are TGCAGCGTCACGGGACAGGGGCCTTACACTGAAGCTTTCTTT. J is TRBJ1-1 and V is TRBV29-1; 10 nucleotides line up with TRBD1. The CDR3 length is 14 residues. Trimming removed 6 bases from V and 3 bases from J; junction bases left unmatched: 7. Germline CDR1 reads SQVTM; CDR2 reads ANQGSEA.

This clonotype appeared a single time. The rearrangement links TRBV5-4 to TRBJ2-5, with TRBD2 matching over 7 bases. This CDR3 spans 14 amino acids. CDR1 SGHNT and CDR2 YYREEE come from the germline V gene (reference sequence). The CDR3 is CVRSLQSGGETQYF. In DNA, the CDR3 is TGTGTCAGGAGCTTGCAGTCGGGGGGAGAGACCCAGTACTTC.

This clonotype was observed many times. This CDR3 reads CSVLRGSDTQYF. The CDR3 nucleotides read TGCAGCGTTCTGAGGGGCTCAGATACGCAGTATTTT. The V gene is TRBV29-1, the J gene TRBJ2-3; D could derive from TRBD1 or TRBD2 (5 bases each). The CDR3 spans 12 residues. CDR1 and CDR2 from the germline V gene are SQVTM and ANQGSEA. The V end lost 5 bases, the J end lost 4 bases, and 10 bases lay between the germline ends.

With respect to this clonotype: The junction and the germline gene differ at one end; a read error may be behind it. This rearrangement joins TRBV5-1 to TRBJ1-5, with D hard to call. CDR1 and CDR2 (germline): SGHRS, YFSETQ. The CDR3 is 13 residues long. The CDR3 reads CASNLDGNRPQHF. CDR3 in DNA: TGCGCCAGCAACTTGGACGGGAATCGGCCCCAGCATTTT.

This rearrangement joins TRBV20-1 to TRBJ1-6; D possibly corresponds to TRBD1 (5 bases). With 2 bases removed from V and 8 bases from J, the gap between germline ends came to 19 bases. CDR1 DFQATT and CDR2 SNEGSKA come from the germline V gene (reference sequence). This CDR3 is 16 amino acids long. CDR3 sequence: CSARNHVQGMDSPLHF. CDR3 coding DNA: TGCAGTGCTAGAAATCATGTGCAGGGAATGGATTCACCCCTCCACTTT.

The chain recombines TRBV11-2 with TRBJ2-3; weak D call: TRBD2 (6 bases). CDR3 length: 14 amino acids. From germline, CDR1 is SGHAT and CDR2 FQNNGV. Deletions cut 9 bases from V and 7 bases from J, with 20 bases between. The CDR3, as DNA: TGTGCCAGTATCCGCGGGACTGGCGCCTATACGCAGTATTTT. As protein: CASIRGTGAYTQYF.

As concerns this clonotype: A read error may produce the germline difference seen at one junction end. The chain couples TRBV4-1 to TRBJ2-1, with 8 bases matching TRBD1. The CDR3 has 15 residues. Germline loops: CDR1 MGHRA, CDR2 YSYEKL. The CDR3 loop is CTSSYTDRVYNDQFF. CDR3 bases: TGCACCAGCAGCTATACGGACAGGGTATACAATGACCAGTTCTTC.

Remarks on this clonotype: This sequence may be a read error, since a much larger clone differs from it by one base. V gene TRBV12-5 combines with J gene TRBJ1-1, with TRBD1 matching over 8 bases. This CDR3 is built from 15 residues. The germline V gene encodes CDR1 LGHNT and CDR2 FRNRAP. Germline trimming cut 1 base from V and 6 bases from J; bases unmatched to any gene: 7. CDR3 residues: CASGLATGALAEAFF. DNA of the CDR3: TGTGCTAGTGGTTTGGCGACAGGGGCCCTCGCTGAAGCTTTCTTT.

V gene TRBV28 combines with J gene TRBJ2-7; 13 bases align to TRBD2. This CDR3 comprises 15 residues. Trimming removed 6 bases from V and 4 bases from J; junction bases left unmatched: 6. Germline CDR1 reads MDHEN; CDR2 reads SYDVKM. In nucleotides, the CDR3 is TGTGCCAGCAGCGATCGGACTAGCGGGGGATACGAGCAGTACTTC. This gives the protein CASSDRTSGGYEQYF.

A word on this clonotype: The junction differs from germline at one of its ends, possibly a read error. The J gene is TRBJ2-3, the V gene TRBV11-3; D is unclear. The CDR3 has 15 residues. CDR1 SGHNT and CDR2 YENEEA come from the germline V gene. The CDR3 coding sequence is TGTGCCAGTTCACAGACGGATAGTAGCACAGATGCGCAGTATTTT. It codes for CASSQTDSSTDAQYF.

With regard to this clonotype: A read error is possible here, since a much larger clone lies one base away. This chain's CDR3 is CSVAAGVDTGELSF. The CDR3 coding sequence is TGCAGCGTTGCTGCAGGGGTGGACACCGGGGAGCTGTCTTTT. The chain employs TRBV29-1 and TRBJ2-2; possibly TRBD1 for D (6 bases). CDR3 length: 14 amino acids. Germline V gene sequence: CDR1 SQVTM, CDR2 ANQGSEA.

Notes on this clonotype: A much more abundant neighbour one base away suggests this may be a read error. The chain links TRBV29-1 to TRBJ1-2; D unclear. With 4 bases removed from V and 0 bases from J, the gap between germline ends came to 12 bases. Germline values: CDR1 SQVTM, CDR2 ANQGSEA. The CDR3 contains 14 residues. CDR3 nucleotides: TGCAGCGTTGCAGAGTCTTCCACTAACTATGGCTACACCTTC. Its translation is CSVAESSTNYGYTF. The full variable domain, its missing parts supplied by reference TRBV29-1 and TRBJ1-2, is SAVISQKPSRDICQRGTSLTIQCQVDSQVTMMFWYRQQPGQSLTLIATANQGSEATYESGFVIDKFPISRPNLTFSTLTVSNMSPEDSSIYLCSVAESSTNYGYTFGSGTRLTVV.

On this clonotype: A much bigger clone sits one base away, suggesting this may be a read error. This chain uses TRBV6-5 with TRBJ1-4; no clear D. The V end was cut by 6 bases, the J end by 8 bases, with 13 bases between. Germline-derived CDR1 and CDR2 are MNHEY and SVGAGI. CDR3 length equals 13 residues. CDR3 coding DNA: TGTGCCAGCAGACCCTGGTCAGACGAAAAACTGTTTTTT. Translated: CASRPWSDEKLFF.

In regard to this clonotype: One end of the junction is discordant with germline, which a read error may explain. The chain combines TRBV7-9 with TRBJ2-1; TRBD1 matches at 10 bases. The germline V gene has CDR1 SEHNR and CDR2 FQNEAQ (reference sequence). The CDR3 loop spans 15 amino acids. CDR3 residues: CASSTGTGDNNDQFF. As DNA, the CDR3 is TGTGCCAGCAGTACCGGGACAGGGGATAACAATGACCAGTTCTTC.

About this clonotype itself: Possible read error: a much larger clone is one base away. The chain uses TRBV25-1 and TRBJ2-1; 8 positions match TRBD2. Germline CDR1 is MGHDK and CDR2 is SYGVNS. The V and J ends lost 11 bases and 0 bases, in that order; junction bases with no gene match: 9. This CDR3 spans 15 amino acids. CDR3 loop: CACRGGGGSYNEQFF. CDR3 sequence (DNA): TGTGCCTGCCGGGGGGGTGGCGGCTCCTACAATGAGCAGTTCTTC.

Of note for this clonotype: One junction end does not reproduce the germline sequence, and a read error may be involved. V and J are TRBV20-1 and TRBJ1-4, with 7 bases that match TRBD1. This CDR3 has 14 residues. The germline gives CDR1 DFQATT, CDR2 SNEGSKA (reference sequence). DNA of the CDR3: TGCAGTGCGGGAACAGGGGCGTTTAATAAAAAACTGATTTTT. Translated: CSAGTGAFNKKLIF.

This clonotype was observed at least ten times. The chain has TRBV6-5 and TRBJ1-3; D may be TRBD1 (5 bases). Trimming left V 4 bases short and J 5 bases short, with 15 bases between. This CDR3 contains 15 residues. In germline, CDR1 is MNHEY, CDR2 SVGAGI. Here the CDR3 reads CASSWGPPDRNTIYF. The CDR3, as DNA: TGTGCCAGCAGTTGGGGCCCCCCGGATAGAAACACCATATATTTT.

Comments on this clonotype: A read error may explain this, as a much larger clone is one base away. The genes are TRBV20-1 and TRBJ2-7; a possible D gene is TRBD2 (6 bases). Looked up from germline, CDR1 is DFQATT and CDR2 is SNEGSKA (reference sequence). This CDR3 comprises 14 residues. V was trimmed by 6 bases and J by 9 bases, leaving 24 bases between them. CDR3 in amino acids: CSAESPAGGGRQYF. The CDR3 coding sequence is TGCAGTGCGGAGTCCCCAGCGGGTGGAGGTCGGCAGTACTTC.

To note about this clonotype: A junction end diverges from the germline sequence, so it may reflect a read error. CDR3 bases: TGTGACAGCACAACCGGGGGTACCTCGTACGAGCAGTACTTC. Encoded protein: CDSTTGGTSYEQYF. V is TRBV6-5 and J is TRBJ2-7, with D maybe TRBD2 (6 bases). CDR1 and CDR2 from the germline V gene are MNHEY and SVGAGI. The CDR3 is 14 residues long.

Notes on this clonotype: Because it lacks the conserved phenylalanine or tryptophan at the end, this CDR3 is likely a read error. The DNA is left out, because the CDR3 cannot be placed on it with certainty; the CDR3 is given as TCRdb lists it. The rearrangement joins TRBV28 to TRBJ2-7; TRBD2, the D gene given by the table, was not confirmed from the DNA. Germline lookup yields CDR1 MDHEN and CDR2 SYDVKM. The CDR3 is 11 amino acids in total, end residues counted. The CDR3 region is CASSSGPSVDL.

This clonotype came up many times. The gene calls are TRBV12-3 or TRBV12-4 and TRBJ1-3; D remains ambiguous. The CDR3 contains 13 residues. The germline V and J ends were trimmed by 5 bases and 0 bases, with 5 bases remaining between them. CDR3 region: CASSQSSGNTIYF. CDR3 nucleotides: TGTGCCAGCAGTCAATCCTCTGGAAACACCATATATTTT.

In regard to this clonotype: This may stem from a read error, because a much larger clone lies one nucleotide away. The J gene is TRBJ2-3, the V gene TRBV28; no clear D gene. Germline V gives CDR1 MDHEN, CDR2 SYDVKM. The CDR3 sequence is 15 residues long. The CDR3 reads CACSSPPSHTDTQYF. CDR3 bases: TGTGCCTGCAGTTCCCCCCCTTCCCACACAGATACGCAGTATTTT. Full variable domain (remainder filled in from reference TRBV28 and TRBJ2-3): DVKVTQSSRYLVKRTGEKVFLECVQDMDHENMFWYRQDPGLGLRLIYFSYDVKMKEKGDIPEGYSVSREKKERFSLILESASTNQTSMYLCACSSPPSHTDTQYFGPGTRLTVL.

To note about this clonotype: A much larger clonotype is one base distant, so this may be a read error. The chain employs TRBV12-3 or TRBV12-4 and TRBJ2-2; 8 nucleotides line up with TRBD1. The CDR3 consists of 15 residues. For the CDR3, the DNA is TGTGCCAGCTGTTTGGACAGGGTGGGCACCGGGGAGCTGTTTTTT. The encoded protein is CASCLDRVGTGELFF.

This rearrangement joins TRBV6-1 to TRBJ2-7, with a weak D call TRBD2 (5 bases). The V end was cut by 6 bases, the J end by 3 bases, with 12 bases between. The CDR3 contains 13 residues. CDR1 and CDR2 from the germline V gene are MNHNS and SASEGT. The CDR3 DNA reads as TGTGCCAGCAGGAACGGAGGCAGCTACGAGCAGTACTTC. Protein sequence: CASRNGGSYEQYF.

On this clonotype: The junction departs from the called germline gene at one end, perhaps through a read error. Here the CDR3 reads CASSQMGQPYEQHF. The CDR3 DNA reads as TGTGCCAGCAGTCAAATGGGCCAGCCCTACGAGCAGCACTTC. The gene calls are TRBV12-3 or TRBV12-4 and TRBJ2-7; no definite D call. The CDR3 runs to 14 residues.

Points on this clonotype: The junction departs from germline at one end; a sequencing error may be responsible. The genes are TRBV29-1 and TRBJ1-4; D is perhaps TRBD1 (5 bases). Germline V gene data show CDR1 as SQVTM and CDR2 as ANQGSEA. The CDR3 spans 14 residues. The chain's CDR3 is CSFEGRSTGEKLFF. The CDR3 nucleotides read TGCAGCTTTGAAGGGAGGAGCACAGGTGAAAAACTGTTTTTT.